This TCR beta chain comes out of a study of cytomegalovirus exposure and HLA in healthy donors. The V gene's germline CDR1 is SNHLY and CDR2 FYNNEI. V lost 3 bases, J lost 1 base, and 6 bases lay in between. CDR3 size: 13 residues. PCR used 60 Vbeta primers and 13 Jbeta primers. The protocol was immunoSEQ multiplex PCR, while the TCRdb copy is restricted to in-frame clones and leaves out a portion. The sample carries around 160,000 clones, around 68% recorded once. This rearrangement joins TRBV2 to TRBJ1-1, with D possibly being TRBD1 (5 bases). The receptor was isolated from a woman between 40 and 55 years old in good health and CMV-seropositive. The sample was PBMCs. The CDR3 coding sequence is TGTGCCAGCAGTGAGCAGGGGAACACTGAAGCTTTCTTT. It is translated as CASSEQGNTEAFF.